This TCR beta chain came from a study of PD-1 blockade in classical Hodgkin lymphoma. After autologous stem cell transplantation all patients relapsed, and prior brentuximab vedotin exposure differed between cohorts. Sequencing was performed with immunoSEQ multiplex PCR; in TCRdb, only in-frame clones are kept and a portion is missing. The sample comprises some 38,000 clones, 70% to 80% of which are singletons, and approximately 11% rests with the top ten. About this clone itself: The antigen remains unidentified.

Study outcomes and limitations: The causes of the repertoire differences, possibly disease activity or prior therapy, remain undefined.

CDR1 is SGHRS and CDR2 is YFSETQ in the germline V gene. This CDR3 is built from 13 residues. Trimming shortened V by 0 bases and J by 2 bases, and 6 bases separated the two germline ends. The chain couples TRBV5-1 to TRBJ2-7; D is undetermined. Specimen: peripheral blood mononuclear cells (PBMCs), collected at baseline. This clonotype was sampled from a human donor with classical Hodgkin lymphoma. This chain's CDR3 is CASSLADTYEQYF. CDR3 nucleotides: TGCGCCAGCAGCTTGGCCGACACCTACGAGCAGTACTTC.